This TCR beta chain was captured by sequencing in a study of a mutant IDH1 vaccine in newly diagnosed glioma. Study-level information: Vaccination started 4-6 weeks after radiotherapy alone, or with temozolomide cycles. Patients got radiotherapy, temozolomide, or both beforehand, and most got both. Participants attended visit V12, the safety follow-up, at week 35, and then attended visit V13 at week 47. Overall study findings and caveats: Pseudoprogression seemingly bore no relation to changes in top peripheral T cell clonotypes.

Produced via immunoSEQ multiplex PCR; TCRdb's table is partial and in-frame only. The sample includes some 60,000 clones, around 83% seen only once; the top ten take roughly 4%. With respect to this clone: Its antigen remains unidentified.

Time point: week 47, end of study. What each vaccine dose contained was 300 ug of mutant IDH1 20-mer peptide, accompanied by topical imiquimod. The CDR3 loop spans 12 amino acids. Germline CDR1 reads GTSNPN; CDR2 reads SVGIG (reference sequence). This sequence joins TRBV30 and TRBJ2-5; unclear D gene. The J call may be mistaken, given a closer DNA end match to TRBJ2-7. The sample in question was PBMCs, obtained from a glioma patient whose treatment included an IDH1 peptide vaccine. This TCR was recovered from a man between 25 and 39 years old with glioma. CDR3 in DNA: TGTGCCTGGAGTTTAACGGTAGGCGAGCAGTACTTC. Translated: CAWSLTVGEQYF.